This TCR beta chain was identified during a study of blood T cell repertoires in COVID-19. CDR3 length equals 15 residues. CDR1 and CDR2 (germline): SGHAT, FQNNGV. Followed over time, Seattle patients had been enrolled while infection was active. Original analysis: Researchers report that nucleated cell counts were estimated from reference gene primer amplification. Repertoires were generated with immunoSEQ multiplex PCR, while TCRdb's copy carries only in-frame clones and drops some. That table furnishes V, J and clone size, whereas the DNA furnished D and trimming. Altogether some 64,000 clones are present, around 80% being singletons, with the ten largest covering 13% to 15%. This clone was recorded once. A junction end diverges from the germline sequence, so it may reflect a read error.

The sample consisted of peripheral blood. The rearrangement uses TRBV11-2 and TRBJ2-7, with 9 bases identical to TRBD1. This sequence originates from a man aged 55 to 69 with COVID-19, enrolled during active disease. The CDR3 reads CASSSPGQGLFYLDF. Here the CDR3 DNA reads TGTGCCAGCAGCTCCCCGGGACAGGGACTCTTCTACTTGGACTTC.